The following is a T cell receptor (beta chain) sequence with its context. In the original analysis: Amplification of reference gene primers was used by the study to estimate nucleated cell counts. This table comes from immunoSEQ multiplex PCR, and its TCRdb copy is limited to in-frame clones, with some not included. For V, J and clone size, that table is used; D and trimming come from the DNA. The sample holds approximately 500,000 clones, roughly nine tenths seen once. The source of the sample is a study of blood T cell repertoires in COVID-19. The overall study: The analysed material was cDNA or gDNA that came from T cells, B-cell-depleted T cells, or PBMCs.

Seattle enrolled patients during active infection and tracked them longitudinally. This CDR3 has 16 amino acids. J was trimmed by 4 bases and V by 3 bases; bases with no gene match: 8. Germline V lookup: CDR1 MNHNS, CDR2 SASEGT. The chain is built from TRBV6-1 and TRBJ2-3; 9 nucleotides match TRBD2. The receptor comes from a woman aged 45-65 years with COVID-19, enrolled during active disease. Source material: peripheral blood. The CDR3 here is CASSDGLAGISDTQYF. The CDR3 DNA is TGTGCCAGCAGTGATGGGCTAGCGGGGATATCAGATACGCAGTATTTT.